The 10 T cell receptor beta chains given below trace back to one sample, sequenced in a study of CD8 T cells in ankylosing spondylitis. A single record per CDR3 protein comes from TCRdb applying MiXCR to the 5' RACE reads. The data show roughly 240,000 distinct CDR3 sequences, roughly 8% seen once. Sequenced material: blood, either unsorted or a sorted T cell fraction (not recorded which). These receptors were collected from a female donor with ankylosing spondylitis or in good health (not recorded which).

This clonotype was seen only a few times. The gene calls are TRBV7-7 and TRBJ2-3, with TRBD2 as a possible D gene (7 bases). V was trimmed by 5 bases and J by 8 bases, leaving 23 bases between them. Germline values: CDR1 SSHAT, CDR2 FNYEAQ (reference sequence). This CDR3 comprises 16 residues. The CDR3 bases are TGTGCCAGCAGCCCCGGACTGGGGGGGCCGAAGGGTACGCAGTATTTT. Amino acid sequence: CASSPGLGGPKGTQYF.

This clonotype appeared many times. The chain combines TRBV9 with TRBJ1-2, with 9 bases that match TRBD1. This CDR3 is built from 13 residues. The trim removed 0 bases at V and 8 bases at J, leaving 2 bases unmatched. Germline V gene lookup returns CDR1 SGDLS and CDR2 YYNGEE. In nucleotides, the CDR3 is TGTGCCAGCAGCGTAGTGACAGGGGGAGGCTACACCTTC. It encodes CASSVVTGGGYTF.

This clonotype was detected ten times or more. The CDR3 DNA sequence: TGTGCCAGCAGCCCGCTACGAGGGGCCCAGTACTTC. This gives the protein CASSPLRGAQYF. The J gene is TRBJ2-5, the V gene TRBV7-8; D possibly matches TRBD1 or TRBD2 (5 bases each). The CDR3 has 12 amino acids. V was trimmed by 5 bases and J by 9 bases, leaving 13 bases between them. Germline V gives CDR1 SGHVS, CDR2 FQNEAQ. Filled out from reference TRBV7-8 and TRBJ2-5, the complete variable domain reads GAGVSQSPRYKVAKRGQDVALRCDPISGHVSLFWYQQALGQGPEFLTYFQNEAQLDKSGLPSDRFFAERPEGSVSTLKIQRTQQEDSAVYLCASSPLRGAQYFGPGTRLLVL.

The rearrangement links TRBV20-1 to TRBJ2-7; 11 bases match TRBD2. Germline-derived CDR1 and CDR2 are DFQATT and SNEGSKA (reference sequence). The CDR3 extends over 14 amino acids. With V trimmed by 3 bases and J by 3 bases, 4 bases remained unmatched. This CDR3 reads CSASAGTSGYEQYF. Written as DNA, the CDR3 is TGCAGTGCTAGTGCCGGGACTAGCGGCTACGAGCAGTACTTC.

The V and J genes are TRBV9 and TRBJ2-7; TRBD2 aligns across 7 bases. CDR3 length: 15 amino acids. Germline values: CDR1 SGDLS, CDR2 YYNGEE. The V segment lost 4 bases and the J segment 3 bases; nucleotides outside the gene matches: 10. The CDR3 protein is CASSQSGGLHYEQYF. The CDR3 DNA is TGTGCCAGCAGCCAGTCTGGGGGACTACACTACGAGCAGTACTTC.

The chain joins TRBV6-5 to TRBJ1-1; no clear D. Germline V lookup: CDR1 MNHEY, CDR2 SVGAGI. Trimming removed 2 bases from V and 1 base from J, with 11 bases in between. There are 15 residues in the CDR3. The CDR3 is CASSYGERGNTEAFF. DNA of the CDR3: TGTGCCAGCAGTTACGGGGAGCGGGGGAACACTGAAGCTTTCTTT.

In this sample, this clonotype turned up many times. The V and J genes are TRBV20-1 and TRBJ2-2, with 9 bases aligning to TRBD1. This CDR3 is 14 amino acids long. Looked up from germline, CDR1 is DFQATT and CDR2 is SNEGSKA (reference sequence). Losses at the gene ends were 6 bases for V and 1 base for J; bases not matched to a gene: 3. The CDR3 spells CSALDRGNTGELFF. In nucleotides, the CDR3 is TGCAGTGCATTGGACAGGGGGAACACCGGGGAGCTGTTTTTT.

This clonotype was counted many times. The chain couples TRBV30 to TRBJ1-3, with TRBD1 matching over 9 bases. CDR1 is GTSNPN, CDR2 SVGIG, per germline (reference sequence). The V and J ends lost 0 bases and 3 bases, in that order; junction bases with no gene match: 15. The CDR3 is 19 residues long. CDR3 protein: CAWSVLLRLDRGYGNTIYF. CDR3 nucleotide sequence: TGTGCCTGGAGTGTACTATTAAGGTTGGACAGGGGATATGGAAACACCATATATTTT.

This clonotype occurred many times. The chain joins TRBV5-1 to TRBJ2-5; either TRBD1 or TRBD2 may supply D (5 bases each). Germline CDR1 is SGHRS and CDR2 is YFSETQ. Between the trimmed V and J ends, which lost 0 bases and 2 bases, there was a span of 17 bases. The CDR3 is made up of 17 amino acids. The CDR3 nucleotides are TGCGCCAGCAGCTTGGCGGGTTCGGGGACGAGACAAGAGACCCAGTACTTC. As protein: CASSLAGSGTRQETQYF.

This clonotype turned up a few times. V and J are TRBV4-3 and TRBJ2-1, with D possibly being TRBD1 (5 bases). Germline CDR1 and CDR2: LGHNA and YSLEER. The V and J ends lost 0 bases and 0 bases respectively, with 9 bases between them. The CDR3 runs to 16 residues. The CDR3 DNA follows: TGCGCCAGCAGCCAAGACAGGGCGAGCTCCTACAATGAGCAGTTCTTC. Protein: CASSQDRASSYNEQFF.